The rows below give T cell receptor beta chains drawn from one sample of a study of vaccination effects on CD4 cells after COVID-19. TCRdb's copy holds only in-frame clones and misses some; the assay was immunoSEQ multiplex PCR. The table includes about 52,000 clones, approximately 79% detected once. These receptors have no identified antigens. The sequencing used CD4+ T cells from PBMCs cultured with HCoV-OC43 spike peptides, collected before COVID-19 vaccination. All receptors derive from a human donor who received a COVID-19 vaccine. Each CDR3 is given with its conserved first and last residue. The order of the fields is D gene, J gene, V gene, CDR3 DNA, CDR3 protein. A D gene is named only where the DNA matches it firmly.

>TRBD1|TRBJ1-4|TRBV18
TGTGCCAGCTCACCCGGACAGGGGGCTAATGAAAAACTGTTTTTT
CASSPGQGANEKLFF
>TRBD2|TRBJ2-4|TRBV24-1
TGTGCCACCAGTGATACTAGCGGGGGGGCAGACATTCAGTACTTC
CATSDTSGGADIQYF
>-|TRBJ2-5|TRBV6-5
TGTGCCAGCACCCTGACCCTTTACCAAGAGACCCAGTACTTC
CASTLTLYQETQYF
>-|TRBJ2-2|TRBV5-1
TGCGCCAGCACGGACAGCGCGAACACCGGGGAGCTGTTTTTT
CASTDSANTGELFF
>-|TRBJ2-6|TRBV25-1
TGTGCCAGCAGTGACGCGGGGCGTGGGGCCAACGTCCTGACTTTC
CASSDAGRGANVLTF
>-|TRBJ2-5|TRBV5-1
TGCGCCAGCAGCTCTGAGGGGGGTCCGGAGACCCAGTACTTC
CASSSEGGPETQYF
>TRBD2|TRBJ2-5|TRBV5-4
TGTGCCAGCAGCCCGAGGACTAGCGAGGAGACCCAGTACTTC
CASSPRTSEETQYF
>-|TRBJ1-4|TRBV2
TGTGCCAGCAGTTCGAGGTCAACTAATGAAAAACTGTTTTTT
CASSSRSTNEKLFF
>TRBD1|TRBJ1-2|TRBV18
TGTGCCAGCTCACCAGGGGACAGGGGGTATGGCTACACCTTC
CASSPGDRGYGYTF
>TRBD2|TRBJ2-3|TRBV5-4
TGTGCCAGCAGCTTGTCGGGGGGGCGCACAGATACGCAGTATTTT
CASSLSGGRTDTQYF